Listed below are T cell receptor beta chains from one sample, sequenced in a study of early T cells in non-severe SARS-CoV-2 infection. In TCRdb, the 5' RACE reads were re-called with MiXCR into one record per CDR3 protein. Counted here are around 98,000 distinct CDR3 sequences, approximately 10% occurring once; the ten biggest clones make up roughly 4.9%. The sequencing sample was made of whole blood. The receptor set was obtained from an adult who was a healthcare worker with PCR-confirmed SARS-CoV-2 infection or an uninfected control (not recorded which). Both conserved end residues are part of each CDR3. Each record gives: V gene, J gene, D gene, clone size, CDR3 length, CDR3 protein. The D gene is left open where the match is weak. Expanded clones get a size class; other rows say once, few or many, or leave the size out.

TRBV11-2	TRBJ2-2	.	many	16	CASSPQTRENTGELFF
TRBV13	TRBJ1-4	.	.	16	CASSLQGTITNEKLFF
TRBV3-1	TRBJ2-7	.	few	13	CASSQDSSYEQYF
TRBV7-8	TRBJ2-7	TRBD1	many	16	CASSFFRDSSSYEQYF
TRBV20-1	TRBJ1-2	.	many	14	CSARGSDSSYGYTF
TRBV2	TRBJ1-5	TRBD1	.	13	CASRDRQGQPQHF
TRBV5-6	TRBJ1-4	TRBD1	few	15	CASSLGDRQNEKLFF
TRBV11-2	TRBJ2-7	.	many	16	CASSLTPSGGAYEQYF
TRBV6-5	TRBJ2-3	TRBD2	.	15	CASSWTSGRTDTQYF
TRBV7-9	TRBJ1-2	TRBD1	.	16	CASSSTSQGARYGYTF
TRBV28	TRBJ2-7	.	.	14	CASTPRRGGYEQYF
TRBV7-9	TRBJ1-1	TRBD1	.	21	CASSSQPGQGGPHSMNTEAFF
TRBV18	TRBJ2-3	.	.	14	CASSYRSFTDTQYF
TRBV12-3/TRBV12-4	TRBJ2-5	TRBD2	many	13	CASSLRLAGAQYF
TRBV5-6	TRBJ2-1	TRBD2	.	15	CASSYGTSGYNEQFF
TRBV5-1	TRBJ1-1	TRBD1	few	15	CASKPQGYRETEAFF
TRBV11-1	TRBJ2-7	TRBD2	many	17	CASSFSPGREPSYEQYF
TRBV5-1	TRBJ2-4	.	.	15	CASSSADGWENIQYF
TRBV6-5	TRBJ1-1	.	.	17	CASNKARRDLMNTEAFF
TRBV3-1	TRBJ1-4	TRBD1	.	15	CASSRIGQGGGKLFF
TRBV6-2/TRBV6-3	TRBJ1-2	.	many	12	CASYPGSNGYTF
TRBV30	TRBJ1-1	.	.	12	CAWIRSDTEAFF
TRBV2	TRBJ1-5	.	many	14	CASSERPQNQPQHF
TRBV11-2	TRBJ1-1	TRBD1	many	15	CASSPKTGADTEAFF
TRBV11-2	TRBJ2-1	.	.	15	CASSLRQGIYNEQFF
TRBV19	TRBJ1-2	.	many	12	CASNRFGVGYTF
TRBV6-2/TRBV6-3	TRBJ2-1	.	.	13	CASSRAVYNEQFF
TRBV29-1	TRBJ2-1	TRBD2	few	14	CSGGGLVSYNEQFF
TRBV5-1	TRBJ2-5	TRBD2	.	15	CASSLTSGTQETQYF
TRBV7-9	TRBJ1-2	.	few	14	CASSLAGQNYGYTF
TRBV7-2	TRBJ2-5	.	.	14	CASSYPGTGETQYF